This paragraph covers one TCR beta chain sequence. Its specificity is unknown. Libraries for TCRalpha and TCRbeta carried sample barcodes and unique molecular identifiers via 5'RACE. From the 5' RACE reads, TCRdb called clonotypes with MiXCR, one entry per CDR3 protein. Here the sample spans fewer than 95,000 distinct CDR3 sequences, less than 15% being singletons. These data belong to a study of T-cell memory formation after mild COVID-19. Study in general: TCR clusters mostly belonged to single donors.

Study-wide results and limits: CD4/CD8 balance characterized clones contracting day 15 to 85, and CD4+ skew characterized later expanders.

V shed 7 bases and J shed 3 bases, with 13 bases lying between them. The germline V gene encodes CDR1 MNHNS and CDR2 SASEGT. The length of the CDR3 is 13 residues. Source material: PBMCs or a T cell subset sorted from them (not recorded which). The genes are TRBV6-1 and TRBJ2-7; D remains unclear. This TCR was recovered from an adult woman who had mild COVID-19 (a few samples of this study predate the infection). Cell type and time point are not known. The CDR3 protein is CASNRLESYEQYF. The CDR3 bases are TGTGCCAGCAATAGGCTAGAAAGCTACGAGCAGTACTTC.